The source of this TCR beta chain is a study of T cell responses to AZD1222 COVID-19 vaccine. Libraries were prepared by immunoSEQ multiplex PCR; TCRdb keeps only in-frame clonotypes and omits some of them. The sample includes around 120,000 clones, about 90% of them seen just once. Sequenced here: peripheral blood, sampled on day 0 of AZD1222 vaccination. This sequence originates from an adult in good health.

This CDR3 reads CASSVMEAAYNEQFF. In DNA, the CDR3 is TGTGCCAGCAGCGTAATGGAAGCGGCCTACAATGAGCAGTTCTTC. The rearrangement joins TRBV9 to TRBJ2-1, with D possibly TRBD2 on 5 matching bases. From germline, CDR1 is SGDLS and CDR2 YYNGEE. V lost 1 base and J 2 bases, leaving 10 bases between the germline ends. CDR3 size: 15 residues.